This entry concerns a single T cell receptor beta chain. The data derive from a study of blood T cell repertoires in COVID-19. The CDR3 runs 13 residues. V lost 5 bases, J lost 7 bases, and 11 bases lay in between. In the source study's methods: Estimation of nucleated cell counts relied on the amplification of reference gene primers. Clones were sequenced by immunoSEQ multiplex PCR, and TCRdb holds only the in-frame ones, with some missing. That table supplies the V and J calls and clone size; D and trimming were determined from the DNA. The sample shows about 91,000 clones, 82% of them seen only once.

The clonotype comes from a man aged 45-65 years with active or convalescent COVID-19. The specimen was peripheral blood. The J gene is TRBJ1-4, the V gene TRBV12-3 or TRBV12-4; D is undetermined. The CDR3 coding sequence is TGTGCCAGCAGTATCCCCGGCGGTGAAAAACTGTTTTTT. Amino acids: CASSIPGGEKLFF.